This TCR beta chain originates from a study of OX40 agonist ivuxolimab in advanced cancers. About the study: Dose-escalation cases comprised hepatocellular carcinoma, melanoma, renal cell or head and neck cancer. Three individuals attained partial responses, comprising one hepatocellular carcinoma case and two cutaneous melanoma cases.

The method was immunoSEQ multiplex PCR; TCRdb's version includes in-frame clones alone and lacks a portion of them. Found here are roughly 30,000 clones, nearly 90% of them singletons; the top ten hold 45% to 65%. CDR1 and CDR2 (germline): SGHNT, YENEEA. Trimming took 1 base from V and 3 from J, leaving 10 bases between them. This CDR3 is built from 14 residues. The receptor comes from an adult with an advanced solid tumor such as melanoma, head and neck, liver or kidney cancer. The source was CD4+ or CD8+ T cells sorted from blood, collected in a trial of the OX40 agonist ivuxolimab. The rearrangement uses TRBV11-3 and TRBJ2-7; D could derive from TRBD1 or TRBD2 (5 bases each). The CDR3 sequence: CASSLAGTSYEQYF. CDR3 coding DNA: TGTGCCAGCAGCTTAGCCGGGACCAGCTACGAGCAGTACTTC.